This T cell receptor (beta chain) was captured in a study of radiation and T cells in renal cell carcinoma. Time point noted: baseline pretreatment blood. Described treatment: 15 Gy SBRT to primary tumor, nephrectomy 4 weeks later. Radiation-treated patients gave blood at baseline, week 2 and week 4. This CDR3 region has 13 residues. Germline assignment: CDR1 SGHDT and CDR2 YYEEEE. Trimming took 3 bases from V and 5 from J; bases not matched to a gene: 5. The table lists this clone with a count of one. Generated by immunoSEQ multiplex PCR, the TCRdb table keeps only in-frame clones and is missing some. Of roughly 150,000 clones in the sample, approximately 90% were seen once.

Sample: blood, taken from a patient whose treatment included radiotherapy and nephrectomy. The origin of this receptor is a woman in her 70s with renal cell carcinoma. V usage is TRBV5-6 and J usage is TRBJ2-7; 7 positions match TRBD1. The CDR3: CASSSGQIDEQYF. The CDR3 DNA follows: TGTGCCAGCAGCTCGGGACAGATCGACGAGCAGTACTTC.